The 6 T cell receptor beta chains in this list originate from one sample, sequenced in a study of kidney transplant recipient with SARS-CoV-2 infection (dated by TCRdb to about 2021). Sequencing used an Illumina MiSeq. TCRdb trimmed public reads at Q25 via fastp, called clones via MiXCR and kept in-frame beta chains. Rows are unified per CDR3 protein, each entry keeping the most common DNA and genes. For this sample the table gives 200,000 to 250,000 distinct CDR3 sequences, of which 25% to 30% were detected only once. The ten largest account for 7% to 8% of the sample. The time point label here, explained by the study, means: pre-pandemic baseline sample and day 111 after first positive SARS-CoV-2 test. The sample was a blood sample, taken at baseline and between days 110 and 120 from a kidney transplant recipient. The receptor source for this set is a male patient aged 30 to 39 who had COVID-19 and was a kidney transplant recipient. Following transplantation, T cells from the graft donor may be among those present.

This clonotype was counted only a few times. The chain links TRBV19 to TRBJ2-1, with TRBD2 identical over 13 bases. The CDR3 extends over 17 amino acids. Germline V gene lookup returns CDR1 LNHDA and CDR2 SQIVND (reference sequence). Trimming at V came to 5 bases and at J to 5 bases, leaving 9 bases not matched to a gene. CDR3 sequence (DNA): TGTGCCAGTAGTGATGTACCCGGGACTAGCGGGAACAATGAGCAGTTCTTC. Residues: CASSDVPGTSGNNEQFF.

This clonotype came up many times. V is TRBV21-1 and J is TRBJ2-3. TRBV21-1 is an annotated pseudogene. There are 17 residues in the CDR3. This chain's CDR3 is CASRRPIATVMQDTQYF. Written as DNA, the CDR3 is TGTGCCAGCAGGCGGCCTATAGCTACAGTCATGCAAGATACGCAGTATTTT.

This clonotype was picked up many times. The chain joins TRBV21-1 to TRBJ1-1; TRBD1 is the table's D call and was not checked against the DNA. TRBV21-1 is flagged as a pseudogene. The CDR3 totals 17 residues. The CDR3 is CASSISRGAEHPSEAFF. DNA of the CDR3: TGTGCCAGCAGCATAAGTAGGGGCGCTGAACATCCGTCTGAAGCTTTCTTT.

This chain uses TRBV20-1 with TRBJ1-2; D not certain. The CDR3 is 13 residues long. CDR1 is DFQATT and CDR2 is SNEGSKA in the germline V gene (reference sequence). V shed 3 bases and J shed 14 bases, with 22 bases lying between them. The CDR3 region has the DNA TGCAGTGCTAGCCCGCCGGGCCCCCGTTCCGATACCTTC. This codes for CSASPPGPRSDTF.

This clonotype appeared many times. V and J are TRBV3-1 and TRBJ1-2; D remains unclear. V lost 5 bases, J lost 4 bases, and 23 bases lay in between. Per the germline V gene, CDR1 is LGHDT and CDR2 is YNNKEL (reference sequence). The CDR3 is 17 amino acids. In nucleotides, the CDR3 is TGTGCCAGCAGCTGGCAGAACACCCTTCGAAAGACCTATGGCTACACCTTC. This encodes CASSWQNTLRKTYGYTF. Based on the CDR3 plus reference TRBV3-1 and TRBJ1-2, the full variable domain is DTAVSQTPKYLVTQMGNDKSIKCEQNLGHDTMYWYKQDSKKFLKIMFSYNNKELIINETVPNRFSPKSPDKAHLNLHINSLELGDSAVYFCASSWQNTLRKTYGYTFGSGTRLTVV.

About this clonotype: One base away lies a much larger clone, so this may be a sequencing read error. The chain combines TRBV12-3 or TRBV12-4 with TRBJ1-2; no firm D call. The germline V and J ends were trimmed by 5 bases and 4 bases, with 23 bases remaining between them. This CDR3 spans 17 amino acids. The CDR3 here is CASSHYSSLRKTYGYTF. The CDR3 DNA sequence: TGTGCCAGCAGTCACTATTCCAGCCTCCGAAAGACCTATGGCTACACCTTC.